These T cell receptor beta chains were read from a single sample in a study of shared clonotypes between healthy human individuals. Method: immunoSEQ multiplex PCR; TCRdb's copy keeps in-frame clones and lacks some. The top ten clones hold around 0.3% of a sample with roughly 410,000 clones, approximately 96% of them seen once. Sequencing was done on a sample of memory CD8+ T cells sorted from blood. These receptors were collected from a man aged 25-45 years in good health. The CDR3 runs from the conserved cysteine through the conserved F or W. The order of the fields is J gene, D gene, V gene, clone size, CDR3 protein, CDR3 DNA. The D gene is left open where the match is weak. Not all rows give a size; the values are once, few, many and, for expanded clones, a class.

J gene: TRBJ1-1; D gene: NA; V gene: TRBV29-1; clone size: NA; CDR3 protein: CSVVRLEAFF; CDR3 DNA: TGCAGCGTTGTCAGGCTAGAAGCTTTCTTT
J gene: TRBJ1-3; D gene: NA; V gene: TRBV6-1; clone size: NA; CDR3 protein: CASASRYRGNTIYF; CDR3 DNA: TGTGCCAGCGCGTCTAGGTACCGTGGAAACACCATATATTTT
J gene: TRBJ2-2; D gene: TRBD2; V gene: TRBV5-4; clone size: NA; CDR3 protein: CASSLGVASGRKVGTGELFF; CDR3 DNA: TGTGCCAGCAGCTTGGGAGTGGCTAGCGGGAGGAAGGTGGGCACCGGGGAGCTGTTTTTT
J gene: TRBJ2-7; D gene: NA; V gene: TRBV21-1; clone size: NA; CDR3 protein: CASSPGLAAYEQYF; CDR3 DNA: TGTGCCAGCAGTCCGGGACTAGCGGCCTACGAGCAGTACTTC
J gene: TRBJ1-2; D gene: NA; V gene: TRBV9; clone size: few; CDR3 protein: CASSVDTGYGYTF; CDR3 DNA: TGTGCCAGCAGCGTAGATACGGGTTATGGCTACACCTTC
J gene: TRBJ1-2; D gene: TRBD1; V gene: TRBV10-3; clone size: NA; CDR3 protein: CAIRGQGGYTF; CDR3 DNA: TGTGCCATCAGGGGACAGGGGGGGTACACCTTC
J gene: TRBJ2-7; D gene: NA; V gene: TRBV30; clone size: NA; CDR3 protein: CAWSDNYEQYF; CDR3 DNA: TGTGCCTGGAGTGACAACTACGAGCAGTACTTC
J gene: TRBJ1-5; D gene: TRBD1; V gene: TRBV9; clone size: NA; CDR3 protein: CASSRDRGFQPQHF; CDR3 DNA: TGTGCCAGCAGCCGGGACAGGGGGTTTCAGCCCCAGCATTTT
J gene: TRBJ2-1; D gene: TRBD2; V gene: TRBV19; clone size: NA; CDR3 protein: CASSPLAGGPYNEQFF; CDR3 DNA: TGTGCCAGTAGCCCTCTAGCGGGAGGACCCTACAATGAGCAGTTCTTC
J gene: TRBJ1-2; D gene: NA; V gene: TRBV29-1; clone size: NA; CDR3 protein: CSVEEGYRGYTF; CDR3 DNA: TGCAGCGTTGAAGAAGGATACAGGGGCTACACCTTC
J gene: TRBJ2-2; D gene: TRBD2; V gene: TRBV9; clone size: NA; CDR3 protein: CASSVPPGGVTGELFF; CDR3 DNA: TGTGCCAGCAGCGTCCCCCCGGGAGGGGTCACCGGGGAGCTGTTTTTT
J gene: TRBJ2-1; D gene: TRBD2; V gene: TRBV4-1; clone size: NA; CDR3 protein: CASKLAGGLHNEQFF; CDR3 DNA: TGCGCCAGTAAACTAGCGGGAGGACTACACAATGAGCAGTTCTTC
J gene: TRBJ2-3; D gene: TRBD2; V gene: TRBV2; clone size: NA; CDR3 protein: CASSPQSGRARDTQYF; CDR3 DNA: TGTGCCAGCAGTCCACAGAGCGGGAGGGCCCGAGATACGCAGTATTTT
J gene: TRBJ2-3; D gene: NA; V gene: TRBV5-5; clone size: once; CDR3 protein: CASSLAGTDTQYF; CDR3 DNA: TGTGCCAGCAGCTTGGCCGGGACAGATACGCAGTATTTT
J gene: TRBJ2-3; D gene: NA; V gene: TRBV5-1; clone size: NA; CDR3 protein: CASSLGGTDTQYF; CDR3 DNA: TGCGCCAGCAGCCTGGGGGGAACAGATACGCAGTATTTT
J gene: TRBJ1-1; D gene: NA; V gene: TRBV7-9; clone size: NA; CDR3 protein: CASSLDLDSMNTEAFF; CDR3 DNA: TGTGCCAGCAGCTTAGACCTCGACAGCATGAACACTGAAGCTTTCTTT
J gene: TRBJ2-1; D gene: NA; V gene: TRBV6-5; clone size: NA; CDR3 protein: CASSYQDNNEQFF; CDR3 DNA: TGTGCCAGCAGTTACCAGGACAACAATGAGCAGTTCTTC
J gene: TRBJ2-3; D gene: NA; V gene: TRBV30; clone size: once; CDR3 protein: CAWKTPRRKLSGWADTQYF; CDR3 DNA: TGTGCCTGGAAAACCCCCCGGAGGAAGCTCTCGGGTTGGGCAGATACGCAGTATTTT
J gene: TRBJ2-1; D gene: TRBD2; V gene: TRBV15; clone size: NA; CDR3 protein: CATSRDGREGLGNEQFF; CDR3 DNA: TGTGCCACCAGCAGAGACGGGCGGGAGGGCCTGGGGAATGAGCAGTTCTTC
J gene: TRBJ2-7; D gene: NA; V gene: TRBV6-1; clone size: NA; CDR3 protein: CASSGKSRGDYEQYF; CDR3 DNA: TGTGCCAGCAGTGGGAAGAGTAGAGGGGACTACGAGCAGTACTTC
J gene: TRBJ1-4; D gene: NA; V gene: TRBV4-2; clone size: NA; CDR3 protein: CASSQERGGNEKLFF; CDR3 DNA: TGTGCCAGCAGCCAAGAGAGGGGGGGGAATGAAAAACTGTTTTTT
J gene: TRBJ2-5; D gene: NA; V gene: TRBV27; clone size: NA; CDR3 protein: CASSFRRASETQYF; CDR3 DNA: TGTGCCAGCAGTTTCAGGAGGGCCAGTGAGACCCAGTACTTC
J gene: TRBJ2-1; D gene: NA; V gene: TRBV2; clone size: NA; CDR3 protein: CASSAQYNEQFF; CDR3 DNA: TGTGCCAGCAGTGCCCAGTACAATGAGCAGTTCTTC
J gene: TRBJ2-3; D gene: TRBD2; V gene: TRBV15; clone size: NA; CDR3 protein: CATSTNPTLAGLTDTQYF; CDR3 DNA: TGTGCCACCAGCACTAACCCGACTCTAGCGGGCCTCACAGATACGCAGTATTTT
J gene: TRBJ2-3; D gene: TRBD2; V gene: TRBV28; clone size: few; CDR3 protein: CASSSSGSTDTQYF; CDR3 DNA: TGTGCCAGCAGTTCTAGCGGGAGCACAGATACGCAGTATTTT
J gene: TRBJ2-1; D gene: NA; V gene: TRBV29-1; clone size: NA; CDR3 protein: CSVEDLTVSSYNEQFF; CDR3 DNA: TGCAGCGTTGAAGATCTAACGGTATCATCCTACAATGAGCAGTTCTTC
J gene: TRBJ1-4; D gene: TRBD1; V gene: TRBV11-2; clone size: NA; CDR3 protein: CASSSPTGGGEKLFF; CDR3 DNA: TGTGCCAGCAGCTCACCGACAGGGGGCGGTGAAAAACTGTTTTTT
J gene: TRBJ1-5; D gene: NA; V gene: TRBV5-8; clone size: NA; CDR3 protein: CASSSDSRNQPQHF; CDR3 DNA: TGTGCCAGCAGCTCAGACTCCCGCAATCAGCCCCAGCATTTT
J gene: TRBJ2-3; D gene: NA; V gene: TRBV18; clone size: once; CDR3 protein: CASSPGIPDTQYF; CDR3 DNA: TGTGCCAGCTCACCCGGAATTCCAGATACGCAGTATTTT
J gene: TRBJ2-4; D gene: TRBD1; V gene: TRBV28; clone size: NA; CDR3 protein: CASGTGDSLAKNIQYF; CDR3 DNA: TGTGCCAGCGGGACAGGAGATTCCCTAGCCAAAAACATTCAGTACTTC
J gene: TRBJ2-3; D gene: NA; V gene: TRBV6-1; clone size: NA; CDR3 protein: CASSEGLFDSTDTQYF; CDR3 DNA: TGTGCCAGCAGTGAGGGGTTGTTTGATAGCACAGATACGCAGTATTTT
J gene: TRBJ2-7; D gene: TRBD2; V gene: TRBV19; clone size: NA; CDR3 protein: CASSMPGLGPYEQYF; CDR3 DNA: TGTGCCAGTAGTATGCCGGGACTAGGTCCCTACGAGCAGTACTTC
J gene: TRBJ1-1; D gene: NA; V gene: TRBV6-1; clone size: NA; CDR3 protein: CASSDMGWGNTEAFF; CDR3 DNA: TGTGCCAGCAGTGACATGGGGTGGGGGAACACTGAAGCTTTCTTT
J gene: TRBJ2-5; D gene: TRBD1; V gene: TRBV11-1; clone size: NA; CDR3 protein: CASSRTGGVQETQYF; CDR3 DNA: TGTGCCAGCAGCCGGACAGGGGGCGTTCAAGAGACCCAGTACTTC
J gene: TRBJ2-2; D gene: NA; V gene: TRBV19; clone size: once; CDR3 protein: CASSHRVTGELFF; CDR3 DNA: TGTGCCAGTAGTCACAGGGTAACCGGGGAGCTGTTTTTT
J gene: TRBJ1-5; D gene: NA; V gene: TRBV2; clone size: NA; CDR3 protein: CASSARYSNQPQHF; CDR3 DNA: TGTGCCAGCAGTGCGCGGTATAGCAATCAGCCCCAGCATTTT